These 29 T cell receptor beta chains share one sample of origin, sequenced in a study of shared clonotypes between healthy human individuals. Generated by immunoSEQ multiplex PCR, the TCRdb table keeps only in-frame clones and is missing some. The table has about 820,000 clones, 90% to 95% seen once. Naive CD8 cells lacked CD45RO, underwent positive selection for CCR7 and left out terminally differentiated effector memory CD45RA+ cells. Sequenced sample: naive CD8+ T cells sorted from blood. Every receptor here comes from a man aged 30-40 years in good health.

The CDR3 here is CASSEIGRVETQYF. The CDR3, as DNA: TGTGCCAGCAGCGAGATCGGGAGGGTAGAGACCCAGTACTTC. V and J are TRBV28 and TRBJ2-5; 8 nucleotides agree with TRBD2. CDR3 size: 14 residues. After removal of 6 bases from V and 4 bases from J, the junction contained 7 bases not matched to a gene. Germline V gene data show CDR1 as MDHEN and CDR2 as SYDVKM.

The chain links TRBV6-5 to TRBJ1-2; perhaps TRBD1 as D (6 bases). The CDR3 sequence is 13 residues long. Germline loops: CDR1 MNHEY, CDR2 SVGAGI. V was shortened by 0 bases and J by 14 bases, with 16 bases between the two germline ends. The CDR3 spells CASSYSPGAVRTF. CDR3 bases: TGTGCCAGCAGTTACTCGCCAGGGGCAGTAAGGACCTTC.

The chain links TRBV4-1 to TRBJ2-3; 7 bases agree with TRBD2. The V and J ends lost 5 bases and 1 base, in that order; junction bases with no gene match: 9. Per the germline V gene, CDR1 is MGHRA and CDR2 is YSYEKL. There are 16 residues in the CDR3. The CDR3: CASSKRVTSGTDTQYF. In DNA form, the CDR3 reads TGCGCCAGCAGCAAAAGGGTTACTAGCGGCACAGATACGCAGTATTTT.

Note on this clone: This specimen includes other DNA sequences encoding the same CDR3. This chain connects TRBV5-4 to TRBJ2-1; D is undetermined. V was cut by 0 bases and J by 10 bases, with 5 bases left in between. Per the germline V gene, CDR1 is SGHNT and CDR2 is YYREEE (reference sequence). This CDR3 is 11 amino acids long. In nucleotides, the CDR3 is TGTGCCAGCAGCTTGGCAGTGGAGCAGTTCTTC. Translation: CASSLAVEQFF. Based on the CDR3 plus reference TRBV5-4 and TRBJ2-1, the full variable domain is ETGVTQSPTHLIKTRGQQVTLRCSSQSGHNTVSWYQQALGQGPQFIFQYYREEENGRGNFPPRFSGLQFPNYSSELNVNALELDDSALYLCASSLAVEQFFGPGTRLTVL.

The CDR3 spells CASSIGTSGRLRNEQFF. DNA of the CDR3: TGTGCCAGCAGCATCGGGACTAGCGGGAGGCTAAGAAATGAGCAGTTCTTC. The rearrangement uses TRBV11-2 and TRBJ2-1; TRBD2 aligns across 15 bases. Germline loops: CDR1 SGHAT, CDR2 FQNNGV. J lost 7 bases, V lost 5 bases, and 9 bases had no gene match. The length of the CDR3 is 17 residues.

This rearrangement joins TRBV27 to TRBJ2-1; 11 positions match TRBD2. CDR1 is MNHEY and CDR2 is SMNVEV in the germline V gene (reference sequence). The CDR3 spans 16 residues. J lost 9 bases, V lost 5 bases, and 12 bases had no gene match. Here the CDR3 reads CASSPTTSGGSREQFF. The DNA of the CDR3 is TGTGCCAGCAGTCCCACTACTAGCGGGGGTTCGCGTGAGCAGTTCTTC.

This clone occurred a few times. The same CDR3 arises from other DNA sequences in this sample as well. This chain joins TRBV30 and TRBJ1-5; 9 bases line up with TRBD1. CDR3 size: 14 residues. Germline CDR1 reads GTSNPN; CDR2 reads SVGIG (reference sequence). Trimming removed 0 bases from V and 6 bases from J; junction bases left unmatched: 3. The CDR3 DNA follows: TGTGCCTGGAGTGTTGGACAGGGGATTCAGCCCCAGCATTTT. Amino acids: CAWSVGQGIQPQHF.

V is TRBV7-9 and J is TRBJ2-3, with 11 positions matching TRBD2. The CDR3 covers 16 residues. In germline, CDR1 is SEHNR, CDR2 FQNEAQ (reference sequence). With 5 bases clipped from V and 3 bases from J, the junction kept 7 bases outside the gene matches. The CDR3 bases are TGTGCCAGCAGCATTATAGCGGGAGGGCCGACAGATACGCAGTATTTT. Its protein is CASSIIAGGPTDTQYF. Variable domain in full (rest from reference TRBV7-9 and TRBJ2-3): DTGVSQNPRHKITKRGQNVTFRCDPISEHNRLYWYRQTLGQGPEFLTYFQNEAQLEKSRLLSDRFSAERPKGSFSTLEIQRTEQGDSAMYLCASSIIAGGPTDTQYFGPGTRLTVL.

This clone was seen only once. The chain couples TRBV7-9 to TRBJ1-2, with D possibly TRBD1 on 5 matching bases. The V and J ends lost 3 bases and 7 bases respectively, with 27 bases between them. The CDR3 length is 18 residues. The germline gives CDR1 SEHNR, CDR2 FQNEAQ (reference sequence). This CDR3 is CASSLGAGEVDNLVGYTF. For the CDR3, the DNA is TGTGCCAGCAGCTTGGGAGCGGGGGAGGTCGATAACCTCGTTGGCTACACCTTC. The whole variable domain, remainder taken from reference TRBV7-9 and TRBJ1-2, is DTGVSQNPRHKITKRGQNVTFRCDPISEHNRLYWYRQTLGQGPEFLTYFQNEAQLEKSRLLSDRFSAERPKGSFSTLEIQRTEQGDSAMYLCASSLGAGEVDNLVGYTFGSGTRLTVV.

This chain uses TRBV15 with TRBJ2-5, with D perhaps TRBD2 (5 bases). CDR1 and CDR2 (germline): LNHNV, YYDKDF (reference sequence). V was cut by 1 base and J by 2 bases, with 14 bases left in between. There are 16 residues in the CDR3. The CDR3 is CATSRGEADTQETQYF. CDR3 nucleotides: TGTGCCACCAGCAGAGGGGAAGCGGATACTCAAGAGACCCAGTACTTC.

The chain combines TRBV5-1 with TRBJ2-7; perhaps TRBD2 as D (5 bases). CDR3 size: 13 residues. Germline V gives CDR1 SGHRS, CDR2 YFSETQ. The V end was cut by 5 bases, the J end by 2 bases, with 11 bases between. The chain's CDR3 is CASSFGIAYEQYF. The DNA for the CDR3 is TGCGCCAGCAGTTTCGGGATAGCCTACGAGCAGTACTTC.

The chain carries TRBV7-2 and TRBJ2-7; possibly TRBD2 for D (5 bases). The V gene lost 3 bases and the J gene lost 2 bases, with 17 bases spanning the gap. In germline, CDR1 is SGHTA, CDR2 FQGNSA. This CDR3 is 16 amino acids long. CDR3 nucleotides: TGTGCCAGCAGCTTCCGGGTAGCGCTTCATACCTACGAGCAGTACTTC. Protein product: CASSFRVALHTYEQYF.

The chain is built from TRBV5-1 and TRBJ2-1; 8 nucleotides agree with TRBD2. The germline V gene encodes CDR1 SGHRS and CDR2 YFSETQ. The CDR3 has 16 amino acids. Unmatched junction bases numbered 6, after V lost 4 bases and J lost 0 bases. The CDR3 DNA follows: TGCGCCAGCAGCGACCTCAGCGGGAGCTCCTACAATGAGCAGTTCTTC. This encodes CASSDLSGSSYNEQFF.

The chain joins TRBV4-1 to TRBJ1-1; 8 positions agree with TRBD1. CDR3 length: 15 residues. Trimming at V came to 5 bases and at J to 0 bases, leaving 5 bases not matched to a gene. CDR1 and CDR2 from the germline V gene are MGHRA and YSYEKL. CDR3 bases: TGCGCCAGCAGCACCAGGACAGGGCTGAACACTGAAGCTTTCTTT. Its protein is CASSTRTGLNTEAFF.

V usage is TRBV2 and J usage is TRBJ2-1; tentatively, D is TRBD2 (6 bases). The V gene lost 6 bases and the J gene lost 1 base, with 25 bases spanning the gap. The germline gives CDR1 SNHLY, CDR2 FYNNEI. This CDR3 spans 19 amino acids. The CDR3 region has the DNA TGTGCCAGCAGGACCAGACTATATGACACTAGCCTGTCCTACAATGAGCAGTTCTTC. Translating gives CASRTRLYDTSLSYNEQFF.

A note on this clone: Distinct nucleotide sequences in the sample also encode this CDR3. The chain uses TRBV5-4 and TRBJ2-7; D is undetermined. V lost 2 bases, J lost 2 bases, and 5 bases lay in between. The CDR3 extends over 12 amino acids. Per germline, CDR1 SGHNT and CDR2 YYREEE (reference sequence). Written as DNA, the CDR3 is TGTGCCAGCAGCTTCGGTACCTACGAGCAGTACTTC. Its protein is CASSFGTYEQYF.

This clone was counted once. The chain joins TRBV10-3 to TRBJ2-1; 11 bases align to TRBD2. Germline assignment: CDR1 ENHRY and CDR2 SYGVKD. The CDR3 consists of 16 residues. V shed 3 bases, J shed 8 bases, and the junction held 9 bases outside the gene matches. The chain's CDR3 is CAISDVSGRAPHEQFF. The CDR3 DNA reads TGTGCCATCAGTGATGTTAGCGGGAGGGCCCCCCATGAGCAGTTCTTC.

The genes are TRBV27 and TRBJ2-1; a possible D gene is TRBD2 (6 bases). The germline CDR1 and CDR2 sequences are MNHEY and SMNVEV (reference sequence). V lost 3 bases and J lost 4, with 13 bases in between. The CDR3 runs to 15 residues. Here the CDR3 reads CASSFRLAPYNEQFF. The CDR3 nucleotides read TGTGCCAGCAGTTTCCGGCTAGCGCCATACAATGAGCAGTTCTTC.

The chain is built from TRBV25-1 and TRBJ2-7, with 10 bases lining up with TRBD1. Per the germline V gene, CDR1 is MGHDK and CDR2 is SYGVNS. The CDR3 runs 12 residues. The V and J ends lost 8 bases and 3 bases, in that order; junction bases with no gene match: 1. CDR3 sequence: CASGQGDYEQYF. The DNA of the CDR3 is TGTGCCAGCGGACAGGGGGACTACGAGCAGTACTTC.

For this clone: This CDR3 is also generated by other DNA sequences in the sample. This rearrangement joins TRBV29-1 to TRBJ2-1, with 12 bases fitting TRBD2. Trimming at V came to 1 base and at J to 10 bases, leaving 5 bases not matched to a gene. The CDR3 contains 14 residues. The germline CDR1 and CDR2 sequences are SQVTM and ANQGSEA. As DNA, the CDR3 is TGCAGCGTTGAAGGACTAGCGGGAGAAGGCGAGCAGTTCTTC. It is translated as CSVEGLAGEGEQFF.

The chain is built from TRBV4-1 and TRBJ2-1, with TRBD2 identical over 7 bases. This CDR3 region has 19 residues. J lost 7 bases, V lost 0 bases, and 18 bases had no gene match. Germline loops: CDR1 MGHRA, CDR2 YSYEKL. CDR3 coding DNA: TGCGCCAGCAGCCAAGACCCCTTAATGGGCGGGGGAGAGGGAAATGAGCAGTTCTTC. Protein: CASSQDPLMGGGEGNEQFF.

The chain recombines TRBV23-1 with TRBJ2-3; a weak D match, TRBD1 (6 bases). TRBV23-1 is noted as an ORF with a role that remains uncertain. Trimming stripped 10 bases from V and 3 bases from J, with 20 bases between. CDR3 length: 15 residues. The CDR3 sequence is CATAVGQGLTDTQYF. CDR3 coding DNA: TGCGCCACCGCCGTCGGGCAGGGGTTGACAGATACGCAGTATTTT.

This sequence joins TRBV4-1 and TRBJ2-7, with D maybe TRBD1 (6 bases). The CDR3 runs to 15 residues. Trimming removed 4 bases from V and 2 bases from J, with 15 bases in between. Germline V gene lookup returns CDR1 MGHRA and CDR2 YSYEKL. CDR3 amino acids: CASSPRGTPTYEQYF. For the CDR3, the DNA is TGCGCCAGCAGCCCGAGGGGGACACCAACCTACGAGCAGTACTTC.

This sequence joins TRBV27 and TRBJ1-1; D ambiguous. The germline V and J ends were trimmed by 6 bases and 0 bases, with 11 bases remaining between them. The CDR3 runs to 14 residues. CDR1 is MNHEY, CDR2 SMNVEV, per germline (reference sequence). CDR3: CASSHGLMNTEAFF. DNA of the CDR3: TGTGCCAGCAGCCATGGACTGATGAACACTGAAGCTTTCTTT.

The CDR3 reads CASSAGTSLSDTQYF. Written as DNA, the CDR3 is TGTGCCAGCAGCGCCGGGACTAGTTTGTCAGATACGCAGTATTTT. This sequence joins TRBV9 and TRBJ2-3, with TRBD2 identical over 8 bases. With 3 bases clipped from V and 4 bases from J, the junction kept 7 bases outside the gene matches. Germline CDR1 reads SGDLS; CDR2 reads YYNGEE. This CDR3 is 15 amino acids long.

The chain carries TRBV27 and TRBJ1-4; 8 bases fit TRBD1. In germline, CDR1 is MNHEY, CDR2 SMNVEV (reference sequence). The CDR3 sequence is 14 residues long. Losses at the gene ends were 4 bases for V and 11 bases for J; bases not matched to a gene: 9. CDR3 nucleotides: TGTGCCAGCAGTTGGGCCTCTAGGACAGGGAAACTGTTTTTT. Its translation: CASSWASRTGKLFF.

The chain couples TRBV4-1 to TRBJ2-2; 8 bases map to TRBD2. With V trimmed by 4 bases and J by 10 bases, 5 bases remained unmatched. Germline values: CDR1 MGHRA, CDR2 YSYEKL. The CDR3 is 13 amino acids. The CDR3 DNA follows: TGCGCCAGCAGCCCCCCAGCGGGAGTGGAGCTGTTTTTT. It is translated as CASSPPAGVELFF.

The genes are TRBV19 and TRBJ2-1, with D unclear. Trimming took off 5 bases at V and 3 bases at J, with 20 bases between the two ends. The CDR3 has 17 amino acids. The germline V gene has CDR1 LNHDA and CDR2 SQIVND (reference sequence). The CDR3 nucleotides are TGTGCCAGTAGTCACGACCCAAGAACGCTCTACTACAATGAGCAGTTCTTC. Residues: CASSHDPRTLYYNEQFF. Drawing the rest from reference TRBV19 and TRBJ2-1, the complete variable domain is DGGITQSPKYLFRKEGQNVTLSCEQNLNHDAMYWYRQDPGQGLRLIYYSQIVNDFQKGDIAEGYSVSREKKESFPLTVTSAQKNPTAFYLCASSHDPRTLYYNEQFFGPGTRLTVL.

A remark on this clone: The same CDR3 is also encoded by other DNA sequences in this sample. V and J are TRBV7-9 and TRBJ2-5; possibly TRBD1 for D (6 bases). CDR1 is SEHNR and CDR2 is FQNEAQ in the germline V gene (reference sequence). V gave up 5 bases and J gave up 3 bases, with 10 bases separating them. The CDR3 length is 13 residues. The CDR3 spells CASSPRTEETQYF. CDR3 bases: TGTGCCAGCAGCCCCCGGACAGAAGAGACCCAGTACTTC.